The 24 T cell receptor beta chains below come from one sample, sequenced in a study of blood T cells in healthy people across ages. Using a J-beta primer mix together with a sample-barcoded 5' primer, a second PCR was run for 7 to 11 cycles. TCRdb fed the 5' RACE reads into MiXCR, producing one record per CDR3 protein. This table has hundreds of thousands of distinct CDR3 sequences, approximately 49% appearing once. Sequencing used blood. The receptors shown here come from a woman aged 55-70 years in good health.

This clonotype was seen once. V and J are TRBV20-1 and TRBJ2-5, with D maybe TRBD1 (6 bases). The CDR3 has 15 amino acids. Between the trimmed V and J ends, which lost 4 bases and 1 base, there was a span of 16 bases. Germline values: CDR1 DFQATT, CDR2 SNEGSKA (reference sequence). For the CDR3, the DNA is TGCAGTGCTATGCCCCCGGGGACACCCCAAGAGACCCAGTACTTC. Protein product: CSAMPPGTPQETQYF.

V usage is TRBV29-1 and J usage is TRBJ1-3; 8 bases line up with TRBD1. This CDR3 is 14 amino acids long. Germline V CDR1 and CDR2: SQVTM, ANQGSEA. V was pared by 4 bases and J by 2 bases, with 4 bases of the junction left unmatched. CDR3 DNA: TGCAGCGTTGGACAGGGGACGACTGGAAACACCATATATTTT. Translated: CSVGQGTTGNTIYF.

This chain links TRBV28 with TRBJ2-6; D may be TRBD1 (6 bases). Germline CDR1 reads MDHEN; CDR2 reads SYDVKM. Trimming took off 5 bases at V and 4 bases at J, with 15 bases between the two ends. This CDR3 is built from 16 residues. The CDR3 nucleotides are TGTGCCAGCAGTGAGACTACAGGGACAGGGGCCAACGTCCTGACTTTC. Protein product: CASSETTGTGANVLTF.

The gene calls are TRBV21-1 and TRBJ2-7; the table's D gene call, TRBD1, was not cross checked with the DNA. TRBV21-1 is a pseudogene. This CDR3 has 17 residues. The DNA for the CDR3 is TGTGCCAGCAGCCCCCAGAGGGGCGACTCCCTCTCCTACGAGCAGTACTTC. This gives the protein CASSPQRGDSLSYEQYF.

V is TRBV30 and J is TRBJ2-5; no reliable D call. V dropped 3 bases and J dropped 5 bases, with 4 bases sitting between them. The germline V gene has CDR1 GTSNPN and CDR2 SVGIG (reference sequence). The CDR3 extends over 10 amino acids. The DNA of the CDR3 is TGTGCCTGGAGGGGGGAGACCCAGTACTTC. Its translation is CAWRGETQYF. Full variable domain (remainder filled in from reference TRBV30 and TRBJ2-5): SQTIHQWPATLVQPVGSPLSLECTVEGTSNPNLYWYRQAAGRGLQLLFYSVGIGQISSEVPQNLSASRPQDRQFILSSKKLLLSDSGFYLCAWRGETQYFGPGTRLLVL.

The V call is TRBV4-3, the J call TRBJ1-6, with TRBD1 as a possible D gene (6 bases). With 3 bases removed from V and 4 bases from J, the gap between germline ends came to 10 bases. The CDR3 loop spans 15 amino acids. Per germline, CDR1 LGHNA and CDR2 YSLEER. CDR3 DNA: TGCGCCAGCAGCCATGGGACACCGTATAATTCACCCCTCCACTTT. It encodes CASSHGTPYNSPLHF.

The chain has TRBV5-4 and TRBJ2-5, with D tentatively TRBD1 (7 bases). The CDR3 covers 16 residues. Trimming stripped 0 bases from V and 2 bases from J, with 14 bases between. The germline V gene has CDR1 SGHNT and CDR2 YYREEE (reference sequence). This CDR3 reads CASSLGQGGMQETQYF. The DNA for the CDR3 is TGTGCCAGCAGCTTGGGACAGGGAGGAATGCAAGAGACCCAGTACTTC.

The genes are TRBV28 and TRBJ1-4; 7 bases fit TRBD1. This CDR3 is built from 13 residues. Germline V gene sequence: CDR1 MDHEN, CDR2 SYDVKM. The J segment lost 8 bases and the V segment lost 9 bases, leaving 9 bases of the junction unmatched. The CDR3 DNA sequence: TGTGCCAGTCTAGGTCCAGGGGGAGAAAAACTGTTTTTT. Translation gives CASLGPGGEKLFF.

Details on this clonotype: Mismatch with germline at one junction end may stem from a read error. This chain joins TRBV20-1 and TRBJ1-1; D uncertain. Germline values: CDR1 DFQATT, CDR2 SNEGSKA (reference sequence). The CDR3 spans 14 residues. CDR3 loop: CIARDGRMNTEAFF. The CDR3 bases are TGCATTGCTAGAGATGGGCGGATGAACACTGAAGCTTTCTTT.

This clonotype was seen only a few times. The CDR3 reads CASSQVYGTGHEQYF. The DNA for the CDR3 is TGCGCCAGCAGCCAAGTTTATGGGACAGGGCACGAGCAGTACTTC. The chain uses TRBV4-3 and TRBJ2-7; 9 bases map to TRBD1. Germline-derived CDR1 and CDR2 are LGHNA and YSLEER. With V trimmed by 1 base and J by 5 bases, 6 bases remained unmatched. This CDR3 comprises 15 residues.

This clonotype was observed many times. V is TRBV7-2 and J is TRBJ2-7, with D tentatively TRBD1 (5 bases). V was clipped by 1 base and J by 3 bases, with 13 bases between them. This CDR3 is built from 15 residues. Per the germline V gene, CDR1 is SGHTA and CDR2 is FQGNSA. In DNA, the CDR3 is TGTGCCAGCAGCTTAGGGCAGGGTAGAGGCTACGAGCAGTACTTC. Its protein product is CASSLGQGRGYEQYF.

In DNA, the CDR3 is TGCGCCAGCAGCCGGGGACTAGCGAACCAAGAGACCCAGTACTTC. Translation gives CASSRGLANQETQYF. The gene calls are TRBV5-1 and TRBJ2-5, with 10 nucleotides matching TRBD2. The CDR3 loop spans 15 amino acids. The V gene's germline CDR1 is SGHRS and CDR2 YFSETQ. The J segment lost 0 bases and the V segment lost 4 bases, leaving 3 bases of the junction unmatched.

The chain couples TRBV2 to TRBJ1-2, with 9 bases that match TRBD1. CDR3 length equals 14 residues. Unmatched junction bases numbered 7, after V lost 6 bases and J lost 5 bases. The germline V gene encodes CDR1 SNHLY and CDR2 FYNNEI. CDR3 in amino acids: CASRLTGGIYGYTF. The CDR3 DNA is TGTGCCAGCAGATTGACAGGGGGTATTTATGGCTACACCTTC.

This chain joins TRBV5-1 and TRBJ2-5; the match to TRBD2 covers 7 bases. The CDR3 runs 15 residues. V was clipped by 0 bases and J by 4 bases; unmatched bases: 6. CDR1 and CDR2 from the germline V gene are SGHRS and YFSETQ. CDR3 nucleotide sequence: TGCGCCAGCAGCTTGGCAGGCGGGAGTTCAGAGACCCAGTACTTC. Protein: CASSLAGGSSETQYF.

This clonotype showed up just a few times. The chain employs TRBV25-1 and TRBJ2-6; D remains unclear. CDR3 size: 15 residues. V was shortened by 4 bases and J by 0 bases, with 7 bases between the two germline ends. Looked up from germline, CDR1 is MGHDK and CDR2 is SYGVNS. The CDR3 region has the DNA TGTGCCAGCAGTGGGAAGCCCTCTGGGGCCAACGTCCTGACTTTC. This gives the protein CASSGKPSGANVLTF.

This chain uses TRBV5-1 with TRBJ2-1; a weak D match, TRBD1 (5 bases). The V gene lost 0 bases and the J gene lost 2 bases, with 6 bases spanning the gap. Germline CDR1 reads SGHRS; CDR2 reads YFSETQ. The CDR3 is 14 residues long. The CDR3 DNA sequence: TGCGCCAGCAGCTTGGCGGACACCTACAATGAGCAGTTCTTC. Translation gives CASSLADTYNEQFF.

This clonotype appeared once. The chain joins TRBV20-1 to TRBJ2-3; D is possibly TRBD2 (5 bases). V lost 0 bases, J lost 3 bases, and 13 bases lay in between. This CDR3 has 15 amino acids. Germline loops: CDR1 DFQATT, CDR2 SNEGSKA (reference sequence). The CDR3 nucleotides are TGCAGTGCTAGAGATTCGGGGTCCGGGACAGATACGCAGTATTTT. The encoded protein is CSARDSGSGTDTQYF.

CDR3 in DNA: TGTGCCAGCAGTTTATTTGGCTCCTCCCTAGGGGAGCTGTTTTTT. Its translation: CASSLFGSSLGELFF. The chain joins TRBV27 to TRBJ2-2; unclear D gene. The CDR3 has 15 amino acids. V dropped 1 base and J dropped 8 bases, with 14 bases sitting between them. Germline V gene lookup returns CDR1 MNHEY and CDR2 SMNVEV (reference sequence).

The chain uses TRBV2 and TRBJ2-2; D remains unclear. Trimming pared 8 bases from V and 1 base from J, leaving 11 bases between. This CDR3 is 14 amino acids long. CDR1 is SNHLY and CDR2 is FYNNEI in the germline V gene. This CDR3 is CASSPNENTGELFF. CDR3 coding DNA: TGTGCCAGCTCTCCCAACGAGAACACCGGGGAGCTGTTTTTT. Combining the CDR3 with reference TRBV2 and TRBJ2-2 gives the whole variable domain EPEVTQTPSHQVTQMGQEVILRCVPISNHLYFYWYRQILGQKVEFLVSFYNNEISEKSEIFDDQFSVERPDGSNFTLKIRSTKLEDSAMYFCASSPNENTGELFFGEGSRLTVL.

The J gene is TRBJ1-6, the V gene TRBV7-2; no clear D gene. The CDR3 consists of 11 residues. Deletions cut 6 bases from V and 8 bases from J, with 5 bases between. The germline V gene has CDR1 SGHTA and CDR2 FQGNSA. The CDR3 is CASRRDSPLHF. In DNA form, the CDR3 reads TGTGCCAGCAGGAGGGATTCACCCCTCCACTTT.

V gene TRBV7-2 combines with J gene TRBJ2-3; TRBD1 matches at 9 bases. Germline CDR1 and CDR2: SGHTA and FQGNSA. With V trimmed by 2 bases and J by 1 base, 4 bases remained unmatched. This CDR3 is 16 amino acids long. The CDR3 bases are TGTGCCAGCAGCTTACGGGGACAGGGCGGCACAGATACGCAGTATTTT. Encoded protein: CASSLRGQGGTDTQYF.

V and J are TRBV7-2 and TRBJ1-2; 9 bases fit TRBD1. The CDR3 consists of 13 residues. Trimming removed 8 bases from V and 5 bases from J; junction bases left unmatched: 6. From germline, CDR1 is SGHTA and CDR2 FQGNSA. The CDR3 protein is CASPGQGGYGYTF. The CDR3 region has the DNA TGTGCCAGCCCGGGACAGGGTGGATATGGCTACACCTTC.

The sample holds a few counts of this clonotype. The gene calls are TRBV7-2 and TRBJ2-3; TRBD2 is a possible D gene (5 bases). Germline V gene lookup returns CDR1 SGHTA and CDR2 FQGNSA. V dropped 7 bases and J dropped 6 bases, with 17 bases sitting between them. This CDR3 is 14 amino acids long. CDR3 nucleotide sequence: TGTGCCAGCAACACCAGGACTCCCACGGATACGCAGTATTTT. It is translated as CASNTRTPTDTQYF. Based on the CDR3 plus reference TRBV7-2 and TRBJ2-3, the full variable domain is GAGVSQSPSNKVTEKGKDVELRCDPISGHTALYWYRQSLGQGLEFLIYFQGNSAPDKSGLPSDRFSAERTGGSVSTLTIQRTQQEDSAVYLCASNTRTPTDTQYFGPGTRLTVL.

The genes are TRBV6-5 and TRBJ2-2; no firm D call. The germline V gene has CDR1 MNHEY and CDR2 SVGAGI. The CDR3 contains 15 residues. V lost 5 bases and J 3 bases, leaving 13 bases between the germline ends. CDR3 in amino acids: CASSLSGSHTGELFF. For the CDR3, the DNA is TGTGCCAGCAGTCTTTCCGGGTCACACACCGGGGAGCTGTTTTTT.